This TCR beta chain was sequenced for a study of blood T cell repertoires in COVID-19. About the study: There were acute and convalescent COVID-19 samples, and they came from the United States, Italy and Spain. Sources were T cells, B-cell-depleted T cells, or PBMCs; the material itself was cDNA or gDNA.

In the original workflow: By means of reference gene primer amplification, nucleated cell counts were estimated. Measured with immunoSEQ multiplex PCR; TCRdb has only the in-frame clones, and not every one. The D gene and trimming were derived from the DNA, and the V and J assignments and clone size from that table. The top ten hold 1% to 1.2% of the sample, which has some 170,000 clones, around 84% seen once. This CDR3 has 17 amino acids. The germline V gene encodes CDR1 LNHNV and CDR2 YYDKDF (reference sequence). Trimming took off 1 base at V and 4 bases at J, with 19 bases between the two ends. The gene calls are TRBV15 and TRBJ2-5, with D perhaps TRBD1 (5 bases). This TCR was recovered from a man in his forties with acute or convalescent COVID-19. The sequenced sample consisted of peripheral blood. The CDR3 loop is CATSRGFRAQGGETQYF. CDR3 nucleotides: TGTGCCACCAGCAGAGGGTTTCGGGCCCAGGGCGGAGAGACCCAGTACTTC.